One and the same sample provided the 17 T cell receptor beta chains below, sequenced in a study. One entry per CDR3 protein, called by TCRdb with MiXCR from the RT-PCR reads. The sample lists about 680,000 distinct CDR3 sequences, 13% to 15% occurring once. Sample: memory CD4+ T cells from blood. These receptors came from a female donor in good health, serving as a healthy control.

This clonotype was counted a few times. An end of the junction does not agree with germline; a read error may underlie this. CDR3 amino acids: CASRLQSSETQYF. In DNA, the CDR3 is TGTGCCAGCCGCTTACAGTCCTCTGAGACCCAGTACTTC. V gene TRBV7-9 combines with J gene TRBJ2-5; D is unclear. CDR3 length: 13 residues. The germline V gene has CDR1 SEHNR and CDR2 FQNEAQ (reference sequence).

This clonotype was observed a handful of times. The J gene is TRBJ1-2, the V gene TRBV12-3 or TRBV12-4; D call uncertain. Trimming took off 3 bases at V and 4 bases at J, with 15 bases between the two ends. The CDR3 loop spans 15 amino acids. The CDR3 protein is CASSFAGRGLYGYTF. The CDR3 nucleotides read TGTGCCAGCAGTTTTGCCGGACGAGGGCTCTATGGCTACACCTTC.

There are a few counts of this clonotype. The rearrangement uses TRBV29-1 and TRBJ1-2, with TRBD1 identical over 9 bases. V was clipped by 5 bases and J by 4 bases; unmatched bases: 11. Looked up from germline, CDR1 is SQVTM and CDR2 is ANQGSEA. The CDR3 contains 15 residues. The CDR3 spells CSVLPLDRGGYGYTF. CDR3 sequence (DNA): TGCAGCGTTCTACCACTGGACAGGGGCGGCTATGGCTACACCTTC.

This chain joins TRBV30 and TRBJ1-2; D perhaps matches TRBD1 (6 bases). This CDR3 is 12 amino acids long. With 8 bases removed from V and 6 bases from J, the gap between germline ends came to 16 bases. Per the germline V gene, CDR1 is GTSNPN and CDR2 is SVGIG (reference sequence). The CDR3: CARKRGADGYTF. The CDR3 DNA reads as TGTGCCCGGAAGCGGGGGGCGGATGGCTACACCTTC.

The chain has TRBV5-1 and TRBJ1-1, with 10 nucleotides matching TRBD1. From germline, CDR1 is SGHRS and CDR2 YFSETQ. Germline trimming cut 0 bases from V and 6 bases from J; bases unmatched to any gene: 8. The CDR3 has 16 residues. The CDR3 bases are TGCGCCAGCAGCTTGGCCGGGGACAGGGGTTCCCCTGAAGCTTTCTTT. Its translation: CASSLAGDRGSPEAFF.

This chain links TRBV5-5 with TRBJ1-5; 7 positions match TRBD1. Looked up from germline, CDR1 is SGHKS and CDR2 is YYEKEE (reference sequence). Trimming at V came to 4 bases and at J to 11 bases, leaving 12 bases not matched to a gene. This CDR3 is built from 14 residues. This CDR3 is CASSPGQVNRAQHF. The DNA of the CDR3 is TGTGCCAGCAGCCCAGGACAGGTCAATCGGGCCCAGCATTTT.

V gene TRBV12-3 or TRBV12-4 combines with J gene TRBJ2-2; D may correspond to TRBD1 or TRBD2 (5 bases each). V lost 10 bases, J lost 0 bases, and 12 bases lay in between. The CDR3 length is 14 residues. The CDR3: CATGDDTNTGELFF. In DNA form, the CDR3 reads TGTGCCACCGGGGACGACACGAACACCGGGGAGCTGTTTTTT.

A note on this clonotype: This may stem from a read error, because a much larger clone lies one nucleotide away. J is TRBJ2-5 and V is TRBV20-1; D is possibly TRBD1 or TRBD2 (5 bases each). Germline V gene lookup returns CDR1 DFQATT and CDR2 SNEGSKA (reference sequence). The CDR3 has 13 residues. CDR3: CSASSRDQENQYF. The CDR3 nucleotides are TGCAGTGCTAGCTCCAGGGACCAAGAGAACCAGTACTTC.

This clonotype was observed a few times. This chain links TRBV5-5 with TRBJ1-5, with D possibly being TRBD1 (5 bases). V was cut by 4 bases and J by 4 bases, with 15 bases left in between. The CDR3 extends over 15 amino acids. Germline V lookup: CDR1 SGHKS, CDR2 YYEKEE (reference sequence). This chain's CDR3 is CASSHTGRGNQPQHF. In nucleotides, the CDR3 is TGTGCCAGCAGCCATACGGGACGAGGGAATCAGCCCCAGCATTTT.

Ten or more counts support this clonotype. The V call is TRBV20-1, the J call TRBJ2-6; D is uncertain. Trimming took off 2 bases at V and 2 bases at J, with 7 bases between the two ends. There are 14 residues in the CDR3. Germline V gene data show CDR1 as DFQATT and CDR2 as SNEGSKA (reference sequence). CDR3 loop: CSARSRTGANVLTF. In DNA, the CDR3 is TGCAGTGCTAGATCGAGAACTGGGGCCAACGTCCTGACTTTC.

This chain joins TRBV18 and TRBJ2-2, with TRBD2 identical over 9 bases. Losses at the gene ends were 2 bases for V and 6 bases for J; bases not matched to a gene: 7. The CDR3 covers 16 residues. Germline V gives CDR1 KGHSH, CDR2 LQKENI. For the CDR3, the DNA is TGTGCCAGCTCACCAGCTAGCGGGATATTAGCCGGGGAGCTGTTTTTT. This translates into CASSPASGILAGELFF.

This clonotype was counted only a few times. CDR3 DNA: TGTGCCAGCAGCGCCCGGGGGACCGGCAATGAGCAGTTCTTC. Translated, it gives CASSARGTGNEQFF. This chain uses TRBV21-1 with TRBJ2-1; the table's D call of TRBD1 was not tested on the DNA. TRBV21-1 is recorded as a pseudogene. The CDR3 runs to 14 residues.

This clonotype was seen a few times. This chain uses TRBV11-2 with TRBJ2-3, with D maybe TRBD2 (7 bases). Per germline, CDR1 SGHAT and CDR2 FQNNGV. Trimming cost V 1 base and J 0 bases, with 11 bases left between them. The CDR3 sequence is 16 residues long. The CDR3 DNA reads TGTGCCAGCAGCTTAGGGAGGGGGGGGAGCACAGATACGCAGTATTTT. As protein: CASSLGRGGSTDTQYF.

This clonotype has only a few counts. The chain joins TRBV20-1 to TRBJ2-7, with D tentatively TRBD1 (6 bases). Germline CDR1 reads DFQATT; CDR2 reads SNEGSKA (reference sequence). The V gene lost 2 bases and the J gene lost 3 bases, with 32 bases spanning the gap. This CDR3 is 20 amino acids long. CDR3 sequence reads: CSARTPSRGFYLRVHYEQYF. DNA for the CDR3: TGCAGTGCTAGAACGCCCTCGAGGGGGTTCTATCTAAGGGTGCACTACGAGCAGTACTTC.

This clonotype has more than one count but fewer than ten. V usage is TRBV6-1 and J usage is TRBJ1-1; D is unresolved. Germline V lookup: CDR1 MNHNS, CDR2 SASEGT. The CDR3 is 14 residues long. V shed 0 bases and J shed 1 base, with 6 bases lying between them. CDR3: CASSEARRNTEAFF. Here the CDR3 DNA reads TGTGCCAGCAGTGAAGCGCGCAGGAACACTGAAGCTTTCTTT.

This clonotype was recorded at least ten times. The chain carries TRBV5-1 and TRBJ2-1; D unclear. Germline lookup yields CDR1 SGHRS and CDR2 YFSETQ. CDR3 length equals 13 residues. V lost 7 bases and J 3 bases, leaving 11 bases between the germline ends. CDR3 residues: CASYQSHYNEQFF. The DNA for the CDR3 is TGCGCCAGCTACCAGAGCCACTACAATGAGCAGTTCTTC.

Many counts were recorded for this clonotype. V and J are TRBV18 and TRBJ2-7; no clear D gene. V was pared by 3 bases and J by 0 bases, with 9 bases between. The CDR3 runs 14 residues. Germline loops: CDR1 KGHSH, CDR2 LQKENI. The CDR3 nucleotides are TGTGCCAGCTCACCCGGGCTTCTCTCCTACGAGCAGTACTTC. Amino acid sequence: CASSPGLLSYEQYF. The full variable domain, with the rest looked up from reference TRBV18 and TRBJ2-7, is NAGVMQNPRHLVRRRGQEARLRCSPMKGHSHVYWYRQLPEEGLKFMVYLQKENIIDESGMPKERFSAEFPKEGPSILRIQQVVRGDSAAYFCASSPGLLSYEQYFGPGTRLTVT.